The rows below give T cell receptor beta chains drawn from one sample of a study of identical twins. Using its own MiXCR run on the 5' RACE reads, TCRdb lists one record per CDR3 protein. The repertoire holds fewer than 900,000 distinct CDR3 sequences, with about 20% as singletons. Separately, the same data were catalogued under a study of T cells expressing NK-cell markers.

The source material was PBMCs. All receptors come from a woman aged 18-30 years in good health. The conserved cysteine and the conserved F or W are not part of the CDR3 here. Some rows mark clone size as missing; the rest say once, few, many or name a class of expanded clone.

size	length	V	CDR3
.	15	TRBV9	ASSHPLGPPYYNEQF
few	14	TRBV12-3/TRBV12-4	ASSFGGTLAKNIQY
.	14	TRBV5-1	ASSLRFGTYTDTQY
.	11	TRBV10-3	AISGAHNQPQH
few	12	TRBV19	ASSIIDPRMQAF
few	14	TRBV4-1	ASSRGGASQIRGLF
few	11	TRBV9	ASSVAQTGELF
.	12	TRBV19	ASSMERDKNEQF
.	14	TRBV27	ASSLYGTANTGELF
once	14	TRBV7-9	ASSLGGTSGAYEQY
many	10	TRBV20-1	SASRVGDTQY
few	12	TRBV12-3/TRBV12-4	ASAPSQGEKPQH
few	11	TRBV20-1	SAVAGGPDTQY
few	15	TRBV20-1	SARTHGGSGRTYEQY
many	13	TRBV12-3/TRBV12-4	ASSVQSSGNSPLH
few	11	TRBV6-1	ASSGGRAHEQY
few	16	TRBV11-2	ASSFTAGQGRDKNIQY
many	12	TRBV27	ASSFGTDSYEQY
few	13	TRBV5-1	ASRSLSGSGNIQY
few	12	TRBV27	ASSKRLASYEQY
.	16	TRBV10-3	AISVGLVRGAHTGELF
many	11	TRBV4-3	ASSQDVRNEQF
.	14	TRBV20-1	SAAGLAGGGYNEQF
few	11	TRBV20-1	SALRGGLGGYT
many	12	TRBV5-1	ASSYSSGLGEQF
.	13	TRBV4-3	ASSQEQGVNTEAF
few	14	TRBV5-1	ASSHGTSGDTDTQY
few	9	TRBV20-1	SAGAQETQY